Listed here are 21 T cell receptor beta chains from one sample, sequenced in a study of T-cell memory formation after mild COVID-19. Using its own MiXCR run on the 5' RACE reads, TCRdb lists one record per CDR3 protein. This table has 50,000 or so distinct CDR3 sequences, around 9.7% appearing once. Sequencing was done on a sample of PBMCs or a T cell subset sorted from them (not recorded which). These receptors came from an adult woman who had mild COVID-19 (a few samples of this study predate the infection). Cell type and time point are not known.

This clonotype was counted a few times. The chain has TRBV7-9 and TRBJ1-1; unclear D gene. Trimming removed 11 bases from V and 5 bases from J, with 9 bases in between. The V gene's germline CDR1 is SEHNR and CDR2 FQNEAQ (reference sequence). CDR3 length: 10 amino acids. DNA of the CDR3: TGTGCCGTTACGGGAACTGAAGCTTTCTTT. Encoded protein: CAVTGTEAFF.

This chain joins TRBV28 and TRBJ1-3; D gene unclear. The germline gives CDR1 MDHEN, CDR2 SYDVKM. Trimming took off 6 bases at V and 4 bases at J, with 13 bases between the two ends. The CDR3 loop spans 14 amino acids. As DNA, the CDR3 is TGTGCCAGCAGCCCTACTTTGTCCGGAAACACCATATATTTT. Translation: CASSPTLSGNTIYF.

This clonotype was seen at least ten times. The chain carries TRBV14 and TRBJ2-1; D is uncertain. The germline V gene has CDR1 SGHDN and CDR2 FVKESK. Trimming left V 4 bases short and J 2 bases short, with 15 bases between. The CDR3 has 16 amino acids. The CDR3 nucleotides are TGTGCCAGCAGCCGGAATCTAGGAAACACCTACAATGAGCAGTTCTTC. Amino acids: CASSRNLGNTYNEQFF.

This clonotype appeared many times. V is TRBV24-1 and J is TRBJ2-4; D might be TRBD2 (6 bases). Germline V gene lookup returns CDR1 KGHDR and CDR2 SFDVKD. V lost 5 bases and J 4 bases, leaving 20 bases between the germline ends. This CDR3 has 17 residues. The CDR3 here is CATSGAPKAGVKNIQYF. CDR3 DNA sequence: TGTGCCACCAGTGGTGCCCCGAAAGCGGGTGTTAAAAACATTCAGTACTTC.

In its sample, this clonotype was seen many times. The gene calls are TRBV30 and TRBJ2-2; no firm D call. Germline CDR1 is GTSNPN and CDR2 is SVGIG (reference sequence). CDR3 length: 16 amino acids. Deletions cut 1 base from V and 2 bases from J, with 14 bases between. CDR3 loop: CAWSGMIVSNTGELFF. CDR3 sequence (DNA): TGTGCCTGGAGTGGGATGATCGTCAGCAACACCGGGGAGCTGTTTTTT.

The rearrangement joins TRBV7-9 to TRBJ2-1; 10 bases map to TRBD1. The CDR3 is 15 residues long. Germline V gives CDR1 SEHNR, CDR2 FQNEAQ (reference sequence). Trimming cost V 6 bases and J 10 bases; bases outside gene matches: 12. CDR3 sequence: CASRRPGQGKLEQFF. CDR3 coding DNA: TGTGCCAGCAGACGCCCGGGACAGGGGAAACTGGAGCAGTTCTTC.

CDR3 loop: CASRSGTYGYTF. The CDR3 DNA is TGCGCCAGCAGGTCAGGGACCTATGGCTACACCTTC. The chain employs TRBV5-1 and TRBJ1-2; D perhaps matches TRBD1 (5 bases). The V and J ends lost 5 bases and 4 bases respectively, with 9 bases between them. This CDR3 has 12 residues. Germline lookup yields CDR1 SGHRS and CDR2 YFSETQ.

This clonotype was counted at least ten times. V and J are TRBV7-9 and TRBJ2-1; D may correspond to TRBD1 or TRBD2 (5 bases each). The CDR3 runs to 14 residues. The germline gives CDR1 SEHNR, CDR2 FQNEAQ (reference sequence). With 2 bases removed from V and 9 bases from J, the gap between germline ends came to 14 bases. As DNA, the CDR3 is TGTGCCAGCAGCTTATCTACCGGGACCCCTGAGCAGTTCTTC. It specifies CASSLSTGTPEQFF. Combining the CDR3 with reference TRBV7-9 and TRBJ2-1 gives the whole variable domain DTGVSQNPRHKITKRGQNVTFRCDPISEHNRLYWYRQTLGQGPEFLTYFQNEAQLEKSRLLSDRFSAERPKGSFSTLEIQRTEQGDSAMYLCASSLSTGTPEQFFGPGTRLTVL.

CDR3 amino acids: CASTKSGTATYEQYF. The CDR3, as DNA: TGTGCCAGCACCAAATCCGGGACAGCGACCTACGAGCAGTACTTC. This rearrangement joins TRBV7-8 to TRBJ2-7; 7 bases are shared with TRBD1. Germline V gene lookup returns CDR1 SGHVS and CDR2 FQNEAQ. The ends lost 7 bases at V and 2 bases at J; junction bases unmatched: 11. This CDR3 spans 15 amino acids.

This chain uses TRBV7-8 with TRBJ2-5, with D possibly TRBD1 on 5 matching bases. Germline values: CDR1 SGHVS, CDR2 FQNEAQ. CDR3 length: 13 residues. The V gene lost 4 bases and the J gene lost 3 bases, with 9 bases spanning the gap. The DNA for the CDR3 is TGTGCCAGCAGCTATCCCAGGGAAGAGACCCAGTACTTC. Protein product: CASSYPREETQYF.

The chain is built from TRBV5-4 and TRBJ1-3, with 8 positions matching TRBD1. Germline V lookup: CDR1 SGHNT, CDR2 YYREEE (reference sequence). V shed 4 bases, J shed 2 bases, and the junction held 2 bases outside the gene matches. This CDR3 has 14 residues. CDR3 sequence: CASSADRAGNTIYF. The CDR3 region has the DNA TGTGCCAGCAGCGCGGACAGGGCTGGAAACACCATATATTTT.

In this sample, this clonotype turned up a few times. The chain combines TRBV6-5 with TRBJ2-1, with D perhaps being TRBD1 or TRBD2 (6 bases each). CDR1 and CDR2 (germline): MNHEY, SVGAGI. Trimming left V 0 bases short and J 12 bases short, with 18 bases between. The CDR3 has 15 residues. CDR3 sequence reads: CASSYSPGAGQRQFF. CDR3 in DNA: TGTGCCAGCAGTTACTCTCCGGGGGCAGGTCAACGGCAGTTCTTC.

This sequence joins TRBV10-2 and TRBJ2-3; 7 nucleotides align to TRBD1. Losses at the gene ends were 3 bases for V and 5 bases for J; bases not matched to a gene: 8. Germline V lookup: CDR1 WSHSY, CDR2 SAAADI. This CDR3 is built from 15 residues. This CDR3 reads CASSDETGFGDTQYF. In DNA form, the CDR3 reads TGCGCCAGCAGTGATGAGACAGGGTTTGGAGATACGCAGTATTTT.

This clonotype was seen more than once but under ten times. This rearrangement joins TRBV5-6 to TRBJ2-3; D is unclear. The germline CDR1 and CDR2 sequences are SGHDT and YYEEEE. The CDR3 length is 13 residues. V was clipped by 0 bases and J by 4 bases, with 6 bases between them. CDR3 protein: CASSLATADTQYF. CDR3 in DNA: TGTGCCAGCAGCTTGGCTACCGCAGATACGCAGTATTTT.

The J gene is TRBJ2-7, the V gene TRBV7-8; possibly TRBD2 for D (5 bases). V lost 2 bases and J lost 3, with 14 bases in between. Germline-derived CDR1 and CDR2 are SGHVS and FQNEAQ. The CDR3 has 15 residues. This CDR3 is CASSLREPWLYEQYF. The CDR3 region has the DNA TGTGCCAGCAGCTTACGGGAACCTTGGCTCTACGAGCAGTACTTC.

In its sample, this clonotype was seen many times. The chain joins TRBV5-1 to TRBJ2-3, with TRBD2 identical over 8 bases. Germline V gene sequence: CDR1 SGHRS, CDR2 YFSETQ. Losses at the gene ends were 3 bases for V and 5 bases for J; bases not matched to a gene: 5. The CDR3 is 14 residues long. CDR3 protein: CASSSSGTRDTQYF. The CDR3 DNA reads TGCGCCAGCAGCTCCTCCGGGACTAGAGATACGCAGTATTTT.

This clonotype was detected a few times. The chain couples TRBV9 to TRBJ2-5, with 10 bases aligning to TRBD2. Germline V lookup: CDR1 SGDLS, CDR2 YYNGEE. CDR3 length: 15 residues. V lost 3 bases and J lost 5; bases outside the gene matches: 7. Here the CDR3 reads CASSAGAGGPETQYF. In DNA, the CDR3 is TGTGCCAGCAGCGCCGGAGCGGGGGGGCCGGAGACCCAGTACTTC. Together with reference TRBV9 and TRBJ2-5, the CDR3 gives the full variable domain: DSGVTQTPKHLITATGQRVTLRCSPRSGDLSVYWYQQSLDQGLQFLIQYYNGEERAKGNILERFSAQQFPDLHSELNLSSLELGDSALYFCASSAGAGGPETQYFGPGTRLLVL.

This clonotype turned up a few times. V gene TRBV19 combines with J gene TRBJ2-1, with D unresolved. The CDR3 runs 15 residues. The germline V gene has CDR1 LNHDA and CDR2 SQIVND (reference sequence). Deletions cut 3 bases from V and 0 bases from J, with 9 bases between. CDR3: CASSIAVSSYNEQFF. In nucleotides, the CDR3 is TGTGCCAGTAGTATCGCGGTAAGCTCCTACAATGAGCAGTTCTTC. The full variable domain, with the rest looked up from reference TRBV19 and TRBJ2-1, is DGGITQSPKYLFRKEGQNVTLSCEQNLNHDAMYWYRQDPGQGLRLIYYSQIVNDFQKGDIAEGYSVSREKKESFPLTVTSAQKNPTAFYLCASSIAVSSYNEQFFGPGTRLTVL.

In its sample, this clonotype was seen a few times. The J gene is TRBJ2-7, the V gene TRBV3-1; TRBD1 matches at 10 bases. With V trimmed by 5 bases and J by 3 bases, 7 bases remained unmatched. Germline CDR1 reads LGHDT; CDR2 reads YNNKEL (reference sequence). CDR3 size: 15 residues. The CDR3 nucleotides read TGTGCCAGCAGCTTCGGGACAGGGGCCGGCTACGAGCAGTACTTC. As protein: CASSFGTGAGYEQYF.

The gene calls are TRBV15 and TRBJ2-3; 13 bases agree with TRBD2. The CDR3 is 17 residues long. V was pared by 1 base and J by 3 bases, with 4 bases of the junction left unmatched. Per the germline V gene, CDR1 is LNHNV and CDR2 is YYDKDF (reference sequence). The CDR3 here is CATSRGLAGGSTDTQYF. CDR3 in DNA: TGTGCCACCAGCAGAGGACTAGCGGGAGGTAGTACAGATACGCAGTATTTT.

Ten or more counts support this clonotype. CDR3 region: CSVAPGQSTDTQYF. CDR3 nucleotides: TGCAGCGTGGCCCCGGGACAGAGCACAGATACGCAGTATTTT. The J gene is TRBJ2-3, the V gene TRBV29-1; 7 nucleotides agree with TRBD1. Germline V gives CDR1 SQVTM, CDR2 ANQGSEA. V shed 6 bases and J 0 bases; nucleotides not matched to a gene: 6. The CDR3 runs 14 residues.